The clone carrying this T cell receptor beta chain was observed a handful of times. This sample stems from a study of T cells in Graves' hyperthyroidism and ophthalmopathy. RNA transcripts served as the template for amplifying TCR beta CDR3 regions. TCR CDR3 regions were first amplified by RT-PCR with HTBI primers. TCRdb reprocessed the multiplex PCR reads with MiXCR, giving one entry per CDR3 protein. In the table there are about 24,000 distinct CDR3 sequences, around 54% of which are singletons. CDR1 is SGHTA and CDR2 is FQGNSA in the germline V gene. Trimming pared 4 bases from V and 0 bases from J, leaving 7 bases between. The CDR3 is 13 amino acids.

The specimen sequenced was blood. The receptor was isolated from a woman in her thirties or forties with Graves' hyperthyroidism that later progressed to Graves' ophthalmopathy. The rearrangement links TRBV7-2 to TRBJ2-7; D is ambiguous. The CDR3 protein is CASSSGASYEQYF. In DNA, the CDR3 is TGTGCCAGCAGCTCAGGTGCCTCCTACGAGCAGTACTTC.